This TCR beta chain stems from a study of TIL therapy for anti-PD-1-resistant metastatic lung cancer. Study-level background: Tumors had a median PD-L1 proportion score of roughly 5.7%. Tumors carried a median about 1.6 non-synonymous mutations per megabase.

CDR3 length: 14 residues. Germline lookup yields CDR1 MNHNY and CDR2 SVGAGI (reference sequence). V was trimmed by 2 bases and J by 4 bases, leaving 11 bases between them. As concerns this clone: Its specificity is unknown.

Indicated time point: pre-treatment sample, taken before nivolumab and TIL therapy. Tumor tissue came from excised metastases, mostly pleural nodules or supraclavicular lymph nodes. This was the immunoSEQ v3 assay. Measured with immunoSEQ multiplex PCR; TCRdb has only the in-frame clones, and not every one. This table has more than 90,000 clones, less than 70% appearing once. Study results and limitations: This highly selected cohort may not generalize to typical lung cancer patients.

The receptor's source is a person aged 25 to 80 with non-small cell lung cancer. J is TRBJ1-2 and V is TRBV6-6, with D unresolved. Sequences were derived from tumor tissue, sampled at baseline. In nucleotides, the CDR3 is TGTGCCAGCAGTTACCCGGGTGGAACCTATGGCTACACCTTC. Protein sequence: CASSYPGGTYGYTF.